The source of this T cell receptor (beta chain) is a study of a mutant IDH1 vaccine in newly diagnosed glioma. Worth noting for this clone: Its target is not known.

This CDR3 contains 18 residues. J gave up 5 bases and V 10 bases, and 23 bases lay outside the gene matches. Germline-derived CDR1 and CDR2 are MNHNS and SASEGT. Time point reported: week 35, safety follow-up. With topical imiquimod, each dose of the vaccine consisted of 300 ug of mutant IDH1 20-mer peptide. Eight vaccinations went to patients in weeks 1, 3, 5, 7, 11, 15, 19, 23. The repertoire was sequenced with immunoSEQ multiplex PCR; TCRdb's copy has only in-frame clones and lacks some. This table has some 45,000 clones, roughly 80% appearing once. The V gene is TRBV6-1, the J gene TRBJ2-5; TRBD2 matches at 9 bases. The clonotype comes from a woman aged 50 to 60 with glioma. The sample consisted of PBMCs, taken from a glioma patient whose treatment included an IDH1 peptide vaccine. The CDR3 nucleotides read TGTGCCACCAGAGAACAAAGGCTAGCGGGGTCCCTAGGGGAGACCCAGTACTTC. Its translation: CATREQRLAGSLGETQYF.